These 32 T cell receptor beta chains share one sample of origin, sequenced in a study of cytomegalovirus exposure and HLA in healthy donors (dated 2017 in TCRdb). Libraries were constructed by the immunoSEQ multiplex PCR assay. For the multiplex PCR, a mixture combining 60 forward primers for TCR Vbeta segments and 13 reverse primers for TCR Jbeta segments was used. TCRdb's version of the immuneACCESS table is confined to in-frame rearrangements and falls short of the full clone set. An unresolved V gene accounts for under half of the shortfall where checked; the remainder is of unknown origin. The sample data list about 130,000 clones, and 60% to 85% of these were observed just once. Approximately 1.2% of the sample lies in the top ten. The sample consisted of PBMCs. These receptors came from a female donor in good health and CMV-seronegative.

The chain combines TRBV6-1 with TRBJ2-6; 7 bases are shared with TRBD2. The CDR3 is made up of 15 amino acids. Germline CDR1 is MNHNS and CDR2 is SASEGT. The V gene end was trimmed by 6 bases and the J gene end by 4 bases; junction bases not matched to a gene: 6. The CDR3 coding sequence is TGTGCCAGCAGGGGGGGGGTAGGGGGGGCCAACGTCCTGACTTTC. This translates into CASRGGVGGANVLTF.

The CDR3: CASSQDDASAGGLFF. CDR3 nucleotides: TGCGCCAGCAGCCAAGATGACGCGTCTGCAGGAGGGCTGTTTTTT. The chain employs TRBV4-1 and TRBJ2-2; possibly TRBD2 for D (5 bases). Per germline, CDR1 MGHRA and CDR2 YSYEKL. The CDR3 totals 15 residues. V lost 0 bases and J 13 bases, leaving 18 bases between the germline ends.

The chain couples TRBV5-1 to TRBJ1-6, with TRBD1 identical over 9 bases. The CDR3 spans 15 residues. Trimming cost V 6 bases and J 6 bases; bases outside gene matches: 7. Germline V lookup: CDR1 SGHRS, CDR2 YFSETQ. The CDR3 is CASTETGGTNSPLHF. The CDR3 nucleotides read TGCGCCAGCACTGAAACAGGGGGCACTAATTCACCCCTCCACTTT.

This clone was recorded a few times. CDR3 sequence reads: CASSWGLNEQFF. CDR3 sequence (DNA): TGTGCCAGCAGCTGGGGACTCAATGAGCAGTTCTTC. J is TRBJ2-1 and V is TRBV7-6; D might be TRBD2 (6 bases). The germline gives CDR1 SGHVS, CDR2 FNYEAQ. Trimming took off 4 bases at V and 6 bases at J, with 7 bases between the two ends. The CDR3 is 12 residues long.

This chain's CDR3 is CASSPPGQFTEAFF. The CDR3 region has the DNA TGTGCCAGCAGTCCACCGGGACAATTCACTGAAGCTTTCTTT. V gene TRBV28 combines with J gene TRBJ1-1; perhaps TRBD1 as D (6 bases). Germline loops: CDR1 MDHEN, CDR2 SYDVKM. There are 14 residues in the CDR3. V shed 5 bases and J shed 4 bases, with 14 bases lying between them. The full variable domain, completed using reference TRBV28 and TRBJ1-1, is DVKVTQSSRYLVKRTGEKVFLECVQDMDHENMFWYRQDPGLGLRLIYFSYDVKMKEKGDIPEGYSVSREKKERFSLILESASTNQTSMYLCASSPPGQFTEAFFGQGTRLTVV.

The genes are TRBV4-1 and TRBJ1-2; a possible D gene is TRBD1 (5 bases). CDR1 is MGHRA, CDR2 YSYEKL, per germline. The V end lost 1 base, the J end lost 7 bases, and 16 bases lay between the germline ends. The CDR3 is 15 residues long. The CDR3 protein is CASSQGSGGWGGYTF. CDR3 sequence (DNA): TGCGCCAGCAGCCAAGGCTCGGGGGGTTGGGGTGGCTACACCTTC.

The V call is TRBV4-2, the J call TRBJ2-5; D gene uncertain. From germline, CDR1 is LGHNA and CDR2 YNFKEQ. V dropped 1 base and J dropped 2 bases, with 14 bases sitting between them. The CDR3 is 16 amino acids. The CDR3 sequence: CASSQGIRGVQETQYF. The CDR3 DNA reads as TGTGCCAGCAGCCAAGGCATACGCGGAGTACAAGAGACCCAGTACTTC.

The chain couples TRBV7-2 to TRBJ2-1; unclear D gene. With 2 bases removed from V and 10 bases from J, the gap between germline ends came to 12 bases. Germline loops: CDR1 SGHTA, CDR2 FQGNSA. The CDR3 runs to 13 residues. As DNA, the CDR3 is TGTGCCAGCAGCTTATTGTGGTTGGCCGAGCAGTTCTTC. As protein: CASSLLWLAEQFF.

The CDR3 nucleotides read TGTGCCAGCAGTGAATTTGGCAGGGGCCTGGTATACGCTTTCTTT. This encodes CASSEFGRGLVYAFF. The chain recombines TRBV6-1 with TRBJ1-1, with a possible D match to TRBD1 (6 bases). From germline, CDR1 is MNHNS and CDR2 SASEGT. With 2 bases removed from V and 11 bases from J, the gap between germline ends came to 21 bases. This CDR3 is built from 15 residues.

V and J are TRBV28 and TRBJ1-1; a weak D match, TRBD1 (6 bases). There are 18 residues in the CDR3. CDR1 is MDHEN and CDR2 is SYDVKM in the germline V gene. V lost 6 bases, J lost 1 base, and 24 bases lay in between. CDR3 DNA: TGTGCCAGCAGCTTCCCAGCCAGGGGAATTAGGACGAACACTGAAGCTTTCTTT. This sequence encodes CASSFPARGIRTNTEAFF.

The J gene is TRBJ2-3, the V gene TRBV19, with D possibly matching TRBD1 (6 bases). The CDR3 runs to 14 residues. Trimming left V 5 bases short and J 6 bases short, with 15 bases between. Germline assignment: CDR1 LNHDA and CDR2 SQIVND (reference sequence). The CDR3 sequence is CASSGGRGRDTQYF. The CDR3 DNA follows: TGTGCCAGTAGTGGGGGCAGGGGTCGGGATACGCAGTATTTT.

This sequence joins TRBV12-5 and TRBJ1-5, with D unresolved. Trimming took off 5 bases at V and 7 bases at J, with 9 bases between the two ends. The CDR3 spans 12 residues. From germline, CDR1 is LGHNT and CDR2 FRNRAP. The CDR3 reads CASGLMGQPQHF. The CDR3 DNA is TGTGCTAGTGGTCTCATGGGCCAGCCCCAGCATTTT.

The chain recombines TRBV18 with TRBJ1-1; D is unclear. The CDR3 is 13 amino acids. The germline V gene encodes CDR1 KGHSH and CDR2 LQKENI. The V end was cut by 8 bases, the J end by 5 bases, with 15 bases between. The CDR3 DNA follows: TGTGCCAGCCGCGACGGGTTCGGAACTGAAGCTTTCTTT. Its protein product is CASRDGFGTEAFF. The full variable domain, rest sourced from reference TRBV18 and TRBJ1-1, is NAGVMQNPRHLVRRRGQEARLRCSPMKGHSHVYWYRQLPEEGLKFMVYLQKENIIDESGMPKERFSAEFPKEGPSILRIQQVVRGDSAAYFCASRDGFGTEAFFGQGTRLTVV.

V gene TRBV19 combines with J gene TRBJ2-7, with TRBD1 identical over 8 bases. CDR1 and CDR2 from the germline V gene are LNHDA and SQIVND (reference sequence). With V trimmed by 3 bases and J by 6 bases, 7 bases remained unmatched. The CDR3 has 14 residues. The CDR3 is CASSIGQGFGEQYF. The CDR3 DNA reads as TGTGCCAGTAGTATTGGACAGGGCTTTGGCGAGCAGTACTTC.

V is TRBV5-1 and J is TRBJ2-3; a weak D match, TRBD2 (5 bases). Trimming left V 7 bases short and J 5 bases short, with 20 bases between. Per germline, CDR1 SGHRS and CDR2 YFSETQ. The CDR3 runs to 15 residues. CDR3 amino acids: CASHLGGGEGDTQYF. DNA for the CDR3: TGCGCCAGCCACCTAGGCGGAGGTGAGGGAGATACGCAGTATTTT.

This clone occurred a few times. The rearrangement joins TRBV5-1 to TRBJ2-5, with 10 bases identical to TRBD2. The germline V gene encodes CDR1 SGHRS and CDR2 YFSETQ. Trimming took 4 bases from V and 2 from J; bases not matched to a gene: 2. The CDR3 covers 14 residues. CDR3 region: CASSTGLAQETQYF. The CDR3 DNA follows: TGCGCCAGCAGCACGGGACTAGCGCAAGAGACCCAGTACTTC.

The chain couples TRBV5-6 to TRBJ1-5; 10 positions agree with TRBD1. The CDR3 is 15 amino acids. V lost 4 bases, J lost 2 bases, and 3 bases stayed unmatched. Germline CDR1 reads SGHDT; CDR2 reads YYEEEE. The CDR3 protein is CASSDRGLGNQPQHF. The CDR3 DNA follows: TGTGCCAGCAGCGACAGGGGGCTGGGCAATCAGCCCCAGCATTTT. The full variable domain, with the rest looked up from reference TRBV5-6 and TRBJ1-5, is DAGVTQSPTHLIKTRGQQVTLRCSPKSGHDTVSWYQQALGQGPQFIFQYYEEEERQRGNFPDRFSGHQFPNYSSELNVNALLLGDSALYLCASSDRGLGNQPQHFGDGTRLSIL.

This rearrangement joins TRBV19 to TRBJ2-1; 12 nucleotides line up with TRBD2. The germline CDR1 and CDR2 sequences are LNHDA and SQIVND (reference sequence). This CDR3 comprises 16 residues. The trim removed 5 bases at V and 7 bases at J, leaving 9 bases unmatched. The CDR3, as DNA: TGTGCCAGTAGTCCCCAGACTAGCGGGAGTCGGAATGAGCAGTTCTTC. Protein product: CASSPQTSGSRNEQFF.

The chain has TRBV10-1 and TRBJ1-5, with D possibly TRBD1 on 6 matching bases. Germline V CDR1 and CDR2: WNHNN, SYGVQD (reference sequence). The V end was cut by 8 bases, the J end by 3 bases, with 11 bases between. The CDR3 has 13 residues. CDR3 in DNA: TGCGCCAGCCAACAGGGTTTCAATCAGCCCCAGCATTTT. It is translated as CASQQGFNQPQHF.

This clone was seen only a few times. The chain carries TRBV6-6 and TRBJ2-3; D is unclear. CDR1 and CDR2 (germline): MNHNY, SVGAGI (reference sequence). Trimming removed 6 bases from V and 2 bases from J, with 9 bases in between. The CDR3 consists of 13 residues. The CDR3 spells CASSGSNTDTQYF. The DNA for the CDR3 is TGTGCCAGCAGCGGTAGTAACACAGATACGCAGTATTTT.

The V call is TRBV5-1, the J call TRBJ2-1; TRBD2 matches 8 bases. V gave up 3 bases and J gave up 3 bases; unmatched junction bases: 5. The CDR3 sequence is 15 residues long. CDR1 and CDR2 (germline): SGHRS, YFSETQ. CDR3 in DNA: TGCGCCAGCAGCTCGACTAGCGCAGACTACAATGAGCAGTTCTTC. Protein product: CASSSTSADYNEQFF.

J is TRBJ2-1 and V is TRBV4-2; 7 nucleotides match TRBD2. Losses at the gene ends were 0 bases for V and 3 bases for J; bases not matched to a gene: 5. The CDR3 extends over 16 amino acids. Per germline, CDR1 LGHNA and CDR2 YNFKEQ. The CDR3 spells CASSQETGGSYNEQFF. The CDR3 DNA reads as TGTGCCAGCAGCCAAGAGACGGGAGGTAGCTACAATGAGCAGTTCTTC.

V is TRBV2 and J is TRBJ2-5; no clear D gene. Trimming took 6 bases from V and 8 from J, leaving 13 bases between them. Germline V gene lookup returns CDR1 SNHLY and CDR2 FYNNEI. This CDR3 region has 12 residues. CDR3 residues: CASRAGYPTQYF. CDR3 bases: TGTGCCAGCAGGGCCGGGTACCCTACCCAGTACTTC.

The rearrangement joins TRBV10-3 to TRBJ2-5, with a tentative D call TRBD2 (5 bases). V shed 7 bases and J shed 3 bases, with 12 bases lying between them. The CDR3 totals 13 residues. Germline V gives CDR1 ENHRY, CDR2 SYGVKD. CDR3 sequence reads: CAINHDGEETQYF. DNA for the CDR3: TGTGCCATCAATCACGACGGGGAAGAGACCCAGTACTTC.

The chain carries TRBV5-1 and TRBJ1-1; 8 bases are a match to TRBD1. Germline CDR1 reads SGHRS; CDR2 reads YFSETQ. V shed 0 bases, J shed 5 bases, and the junction held 3 bases outside the gene matches. CDR3 length equals 14 residues. The DNA for the CDR3 is TGCGCCAGCAGCTTGGCGACAGGGGTTACTGAAGCTTTCTTT. The encoded protein is CASSLATGVTEAFF. The full variable domain, rest sourced from reference TRBV5-1 and TRBJ1-1, is KAGVTQTPRYLIKTRGQQVTLSCSPISGHRSVSWYQQTPGQGLQFLFEYFSETQRNKGNFPGRFSGRQFSNSRSEMNVSTLELGDSALYLCASSLATGVTEAFFGQGTRLTVV.

The chain employs TRBV6-1 and TRBJ1-6; 7 nucleotides line up with TRBD1. CDR1 and CDR2 (germline): MNHNS, SASEGT. The CDR3 totals 15 residues. Trimming at V came to 6 bases and at J to 10 bases, leaving 12 bases not matched to a gene. The CDR3 protein is CASSPLGQVDSPLHF. In DNA, the CDR3 is TGTGCCAGCAGCCCCCTAGGACAGGTTGACTCACCCCTCCACTTT.

The chain is built from TRBV28 and TRBJ2-7; 7 nucleotides match TRBD1. Germline CDR1 MDHEN, CDR2 SYDVKM. The CDR3 extends over 13 amino acids. The trim removed 2 bases at V and 5 bases at J, leaving 3 bases unmatched. For the CDR3, the DNA is TGTGCCAGCAGTTTAGACAGGGCCAACGAGCAGTACTTC. Translation: CASSLDRANEQYF.

The table lists this clone with a few counts. V gene TRBV5-1 combines with J gene TRBJ2-2; 13 bases line up with TRBD2. Germline values: CDR1 SGHRS, CDR2 YFSETQ. The CDR3 spans 17 residues. Trimming cost V 3 bases and J 5 bases; bases outside gene matches: 7. The CDR3 loop reads CASSYGLAGARTGELFF. The CDR3 bases are TGCGCCAGCAGCTACGGACTAGCGGGGGCGAGAACCGGGGAGCTGTTTTTT.

The V and J genes are TRBV28 and TRBJ1-1; TRBD1 matches 8 bases. Germline CDR1 and CDR2: MDHEN and SYDVKM. The trim removed 6 bases at V and 1 base at J, leaving 7 bases unmatched. The CDR3 consists of 15 residues. The CDR3 protein is CASSSQGAGNTEAFF. In DNA form, the CDR3 reads TGTGCCAGCAGCAGTCAGGGGGCGGGGAACACTGAAGCTTTCTTT.

The chain combines TRBV6-5 with TRBJ2-1; TRBD2 aligns across 13 bases. Trimming removed 6 bases from V and 10 bases from J; junction bases left unmatched: 6. Germline values: CDR1 MNHEY, CDR2 SVGAGI. The CDR3 loop spans 14 amino acids. CDR3 sequence (DNA): TGTGCCAGCAGACTAGCGGGAGGGCCGTGGGAGCAGTTCTTC. Translating gives CASRLAGGPWEQFF.

This clone showed up just once. The chain has TRBV7-9 and TRBJ2-5, with a weak D call TRBD2 (5 bases). V gave up 5 bases and J gave up 5 bases, with 12 bases separating them. CDR1 SEHNR and CDR2 FQNEAQ come from the germline V gene (reference sequence). CDR3 length: 13 amino acids. CDR3 in amino acids: CASSGSSVETQYF. CDR3 DNA: TGTGCCAGCAGCGGGAGTTCGGTGGAGACCCAGTACTTC.

The chain employs TRBV4-2 and TRBJ2-5; no reliable D call. Trimming took 5 bases from V and 1 from J, leaving 17 bases between them. Germline-derived CDR1 and CDR2 are LGHNA and YNFKEQ. The CDR3 covers 16 residues. In DNA form, the CDR3 reads TGTGCCAGCAGCGGAGAGACCGACGGCCCCCAAGAGACCCAGTACTTC. This sequence encodes CASSGETDGPQETQYF.